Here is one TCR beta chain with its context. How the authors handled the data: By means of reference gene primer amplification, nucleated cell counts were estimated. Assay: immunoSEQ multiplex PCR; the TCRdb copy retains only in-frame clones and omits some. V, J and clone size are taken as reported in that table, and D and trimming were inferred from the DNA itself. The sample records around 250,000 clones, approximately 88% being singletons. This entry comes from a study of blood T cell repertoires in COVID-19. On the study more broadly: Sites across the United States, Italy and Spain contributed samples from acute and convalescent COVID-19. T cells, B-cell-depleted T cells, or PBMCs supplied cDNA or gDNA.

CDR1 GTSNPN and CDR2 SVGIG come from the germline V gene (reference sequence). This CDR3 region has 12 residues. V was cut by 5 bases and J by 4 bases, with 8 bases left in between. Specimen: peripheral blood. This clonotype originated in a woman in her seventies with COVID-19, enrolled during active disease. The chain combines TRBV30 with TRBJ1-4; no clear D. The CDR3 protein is CAWGERNEKLFF. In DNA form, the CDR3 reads TGTGCCTGGGGCGAGCGTAATGAAAAACTGTTTTTT. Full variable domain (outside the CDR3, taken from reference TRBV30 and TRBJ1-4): SQTIHQWPATLVQPVGSPLSLECTVEGTSNPNLYWYRQAAGRGLQLLFYSVGIGQISSEVPQNLSASRPQDRQFILSSKKLLLSDSGFYLCAWGERNEKLFFGSGTQLSVL.